Sequencing of this T cell receptor beta chain was carried out in a study of PD-L1 blockade in urothelial cancer. At the level of the study: Counts from blood samples showed a median of 141,255 T cells.

In each PCR, synthetic TCR analog templates were spiked in. TCRdb keeps only in-frame clones here, not all; method: immunoSEQ multiplex PCR. Of more than 65,000 clones in the sample, approximately 90% are singletons; the top ten hold around 5.3%. CDR1 and CDR2 from the germline V gene are LGHNA and YNFKEQ. The CDR3 length is 15 residues. V dropped 3 bases and J dropped 5 bases, with 16 bases sitting between them. Urothelial carcinoma in patients was locally advanced or metastatic. The specimen comprised PBMCs, sampled around atezolizumab (anti-PD-L1) treatment. The chain employs TRBV4-2 and TRBJ1-1; weak D call: TRBD1 (5 bases). The TCR was taken from a woman aged 70-85 years with urothelial cancer. CDR3: CASSQTEGRGTEAFF. The DNA for the CDR3 is TGTGCCAGCAGCCAGACAGAAGGGAGGGGAACTGAAGCTTTCTTT.